Below, 15 T cell receptor beta chains from the same sample are listed, as sequenced in a study of blood T cell repertoires in COVID-19. The method was immunoSEQ multiplex PCR; TCRdb's version includes in-frame clones alone and lacks a portion of them. This table has tens of thousands of clones, approximately 87% appearing once. The sequenced sample was peripheral blood. The receptor source for this set is a human donor in a cohort sampled during active COVID-19.

The chain uses TRBV29-1 and TRBJ2-7, with 11 positions matching TRBD1. Trimming took 7 bases from V and 6 from J; bases not matched to a gene: 8. The CDR3 spans 13 residues. CDR1 is SQVTM and CDR2 is ANQGSEA in the germline V gene. CDR3 in amino acids: CSASPGTGGEQYF. CDR3 nucleotides: TGCAGCGCAAGCCCCGGGACAGGGGGCGAGCAGTACTTC.

CDR3: CASSPAYDNEQFF. The CDR3 nucleotides are TGTGCCAGCAGTCCCGCGTATGACAATGAGCAGTTCTTC. The chain couples TRBV27 to TRBJ2-1, with unresolved D. Trimming took 5 bases from V and 5 from J, leaving 10 bases between them. CDR1 and CDR2 from the germline V gene are MNHEY and SMNVEV (reference sequence). The CDR3 has 13 residues.

The chain has TRBV5-5 and TRBJ1-2; 7 nucleotides agree with TRBD1. V lost 3 bases to trimming and J lost 2 bases; unmatched junction nucleotides: 7. The CDR3 totals 15 residues. Germline lookup yields CDR1 SGHKS and CDR2 YYEKEE (reference sequence). The CDR3 here is CASSWGTEKNYGYTF. CDR3 coding DNA: TGTGCCAGCAGCTGGGGGACAGAGAAAAACTATGGCTACACCTTC.

The chain uses TRBV5-6 and TRBJ1-5, with a possible D match to TRBD1 (5 bases). Germline V lookup: CDR1 SGHDT, CDR2 YYEEEE. Trimming pared 0 bases from V and 1 base from J, leaving 11 bases between. The CDR3 sequence is 16 residues long. CDR3 amino acids: CASSLEGYRSNQPQHF. CDR3 bases: TGTGCCAGCAGCTTGGAAGGGTACAGGAGCAATCAGCCCCAGCATTTT. The full variable domain, rest sourced from reference TRBV5-6 and TRBJ1-5, is DAGVTQSPTHLIKTRGQQVTLRCSPKSGHDTVSWYQQALGQGPQFIFQYYEEEERQRGNFPDRFSGHQFPNYSSELNVNALLLGDSALYLCASSLEGYRSNQPQHFGDGTRLSIL.

This chain connects TRBV4-2 to TRBJ2-1; the match to TRBD2 covers 8 bases. Trimming at V came to 4 bases and at J to 5 bases, leaving 13 bases not matched to a gene. CDR3 length equals 17 residues. Germline V gene data show CDR1 as LGHNA and CDR2 as YNFKEQ. As DNA, the CDR3 is TGTGCCAGCAGCCCATCGTCCGGGACTAGGAGGAACAATGAGCAGTTCTTC. This translates into CASSPSSGTRRNNEQFF.

The genes are TRBV12-5 and TRBJ1-5; a weak D match, TRBD1 (6 bases). CDR1 and CDR2 (germline): LGHNT, FRNRAP. The V end lost 6 bases, the J end lost 0 bases, and 18 bases lay between the germline ends. This CDR3 has 17 residues. In nucleotides, the CDR3 is TGTGCTAGTGGCAATGCCGGGACACTTGATAGCAATCAGCCCCAGCATTTT. Translating gives CASGNAGTLDSNQPQHF. Full variable domain (missing parts from reference TRBV12-5 and TRBJ1-5): DARVTQTPRHKVTEMGQEVTMRCQPILGHNTVFWYRQTMMQGLELLAYFRNRAPLDDSGMPKDRFSAEMPDATLATLKIQPSEPRDSAVYFCASGNAGTLDSNQPQHFGDGTRLSIL.

The V call is TRBV25-1, the J call TRBJ2-5, with D perhaps TRBD2 (6 bases). Germline loops: CDR1 MGHDK, CDR2 SYGVNS. This CDR3 has 15 residues. Trimming removed 8 bases at V and 4 bases at J, with 20 bases between. The DNA of the CDR3 is TGTGCCAGCCGAACCTCGGGGGTGTTAGGAGAGACCCAGTACTTC. Protein: CASRTSGVLGETQYF.

The chain combines TRBV29-1 with TRBJ1-1, with D possibly matching TRBD1 (5 bases). V was trimmed by 4 bases and J by 0 bases, leaving 9 bases between them. The CDR3 spans 13 residues. From germline, CDR1 is SQVTM and CDR2 ANQGSEA. The CDR3 DNA sequence: TGCAGCGTTGTGACAGTCTTGAACACTGAAGCTTTCTTT. It codes for CSVVTVLNTEAFF.

The count of this clone is one. The V call is TRBV7-2, the J call TRBJ2-1; 9 nucleotides agree with TRBD1. The germline V gene has CDR1 SGHTA and CDR2 FQGNSA. The CDR3 totals 14 residues. Losses at the gene ends were 4 bases for V and 5 bases for J; bases not matched to a gene: 3. The CDR3 DNA sequence: TGTGCCAGCAGCTCGGACAGGGGCAACAATGAGCAGTTCTTC. Amino acids: CASSSDRGNNEQFF.

This clone appeared once. V and J are TRBV11-1 and TRBJ2-3, with D uncertain. The CDR3 has 14 residues. V was trimmed by 6 bases and J by 3 bases, leaving 13 bases between them. Germline V gene data show CDR1 as SGHAT and CDR2 as FQDESV (reference sequence). CDR3 nucleotide sequence: TGTGCCAGCAGTAATCACGGTGAGACAGATACGCAGTATTTT. It translates to CASSNHGETDTQYF.

The chain recombines TRBV5-8 with TRBJ2-3, with D possibly matching TRBD1 (5 bases). This CDR3 is 14 amino acids long. Per the germline V gene, CDR1 is SGHTS and CDR2 is YDEGEE. Trimming shortened V by 4 bases and J by 6 bases, and 15 bases separated the two germline ends. CDR3 sequence (DNA): TGTGCCAGCAGCCTGGGGCAGGGCCCGGATACGCAGTATTTT. Translated, it gives CASSLGQGPDTQYF.

This chain uses TRBV18 with TRBJ1-5, with 7 positions matching TRBD1. J lost 2 bases, V lost 6 bases, and 4 bases had no gene match. CDR1 and CDR2 (germline): KGHSH, LQKENI. The CDR3 length is 14 residues. The CDR3 reads CASSNTGGNQPQHF. CDR3 nucleotide sequence: TGTGCCAGCTCGAATACAGGGGGCAATCAGCCCCAGCATTTT.

The sample holds one count of this clone. The chain recombines TRBV9 with TRBJ2-2; TRBD2 is a possible D gene (6 bases). Germline V gene data show CDR1 as SGDLS and CDR2 as YYNGEE. The CDR3 is made up of 15 amino acids. V lost 2 bases and J 5 bases, leaving 13 bases between the germline ends. CDR3 in amino acids: CASSVLASVTGELFF. CDR3 bases: TGTGCCAGCAGCGTTTTAGCTAGCGTTACCGGGGAGCTGTTTTTT.

The chain is built from TRBV27 and TRBJ2-2; 10 positions agree with TRBD1. The CDR3 runs 16 residues. The germline gives CDR1 MNHEY, CDR2 SMNVEV (reference sequence). The V segment lost 6 bases and the J segment 5 bases; nucleotides outside the gene matches: 9. DNA for the CDR3: TGTGCCAGCAGCACTAGGGACAGGGGTATTACCGGGGAGCTGTTTTTT. Residues: CASSTRDRGITGELFF.

The chain is built from TRBV6-5 and TRBJ1-1, with D hard to call. From germline, CDR1 is MNHEY and CDR2 SVGAGI. V was pared by 8 bases and J by 0 bases, with 10 bases between. The CDR3 is made up of 13 amino acids. The CDR3 DNA reads TGTGCCAGCTTCCGCAGAATGAACACTGAAGCTTTCTTT. As protein: CASFRRMNTEAFF.